This entry lists 4 T cell receptor beta chains sequenced from one sample in a study of blood T cell repertoires in COVID-19. Using immunoSEQ multiplex PCR, the repertoire was profiled, and TCRdb retains in-frame clones only, with some absent. The sample carries over 50,000 clones, approximately 72% recorded once. The material sequenced was peripheral blood. These receptors were collected from a woman in her 70s with COVID-19, enrolled during active disease.

The chain is built from TRBV7-9 and TRBJ2-1; 8 nucleotides line up with TRBD2. Losses at the gene ends were 3 bases for V and 1 base for J; bases not matched to a gene: 5. This CDR3 region has 16 residues. CDR1 is SEHNR and CDR2 is FQNEAQ in the germline V gene (reference sequence). CDR3 DNA: TGTGCCAGCAGCTTTTCCGGGGGGGCTTCCTACAATGAGCAGTTCTTC. This codes for CASSFSGGASYNEQFF.

V usage is TRBV27 and J usage is TRBJ1-1, with D maybe TRBD1 (5 bases). Germline CDR1 and CDR2: MNHEY and SMNVEV (reference sequence). The CDR3 is made up of 13 amino acids. Trimming removed 0 bases at V and 10 bases at J, with 12 bases between. The CDR3, as DNA: TGTGCCAGCAGTTTATCCCTCGCGGGGGGAGCTTTCTTT. Translated: CASSLSLAGGAFF.

The V and J genes are TRBV9 and TRBJ1-2; possibly TRBD1 for D (6 bases). Germline values: CDR1 SGDLS, CDR2 YYNGEE. The CDR3 contains 15 residues. V lost 0 bases and J 4 bases, leaving 13 bases between the germline ends. The CDR3 sequence is CASSVDGRGGYGYTF. CDR3 nucleotide sequence: TGTGCCAGCAGCGTAGACGGCAGGGGCGGCTATGGCTACACCTTC.

CDR3 sequence reads: CATSRKGDRAPDTQYF. The CDR3 DNA follows: TGTGCCACCAGCAGAAAGGGGGACAGGGCCCCAGATACGCAGTATTTT. This sequence joins TRBV15 and TRBJ2-3, with TRBD1 identical over 9 bases. The CDR3 sequence is 16 residues long. V shed 2 bases, J shed 4 bases, and the junction held 7 bases outside the gene matches. Germline V CDR1 and CDR2: LNHNV, YYDKDF (reference sequence). Full variable domain (missing parts from reference TRBV15 and TRBJ2-3): DAMVIQNPRYQVTQFGKPVTLSCSQTLNHNVMYWYQQKSSQAPKLLFHYYDKDFNNEADTPDNFQSRRPNTSFCFLDIRSPGLGDTAMYLCATSRKGDRAPDTQYFGPGTRLTVL.